This TCR beta chain was sequenced in a study of cytomegalovirus exposure and HLA in healthy donors. Study-wide background: Earlier, 200 million or so T cells were analyzed, and 90 million to 120 million unique TCR beta sequences were found among them.

PCR used 60 Vbeta primers and 13 Jbeta primers. Sequencing was performed with immunoSEQ multiplex PCR; in TCRdb, only in-frame clones are kept and a portion is missing. Its table records some 80,000 clones. Trimming removed 3 bases from V and 2 bases from J, with 8 bases in between. Looked up from germline, CDR1 is SGDLS and CDR2 is YYNGEE. The CDR3 has 13 residues. The TCR originated in a woman aged 25-40 years in good health and CMV-seronegative. The chain links TRBV9 to TRBJ1-1; D is ambiguous. The sequenced sample was PBMCs. CDR3 sequence: CASSGGVNTEAFF. The CDR3, as DNA: TGTGCCAGCAGCGGCGGGGTTAACACTGAAGCTTTCTTT.